Listed here are 26 T cell receptor beta chains from one sample, sequenced in a study of blood T cell repertoires in COVID-19 (TCRdb year 2020). Library preparation employed the immunoSEQ multiplex PCR assay. The source is immuneACCESS, and TCRdb retained only in-frame sequences with V and J called. Part of the clones is not carried over; for the studies checked, unresolved V genes explain less than half of this, and the remainder is unexplained. The sample profile shows roughly 100,000 clones; around 90% of them were found once. Clones ranked in the top ten supply roughly 2% of the sample. The specimen was peripheral blood. The receptors were gathered from a man in his fifties with active COVID-19.

The CDR3 spells CASSTTSGTGVEKLFF. As DNA, the CDR3 is TGTGCCAGTAGTACAACATCCGGGACAGGGGTTGAAAAACTGTTTTTT. The chain combines TRBV19 with TRBJ1-4; 10 nucleotides line up with TRBD1. There are 16 residues in the CDR3. The V segment lost 4 bases and the J segment 7 bases; nucleotides outside the gene matches: 9. CDR1 is LNHDA and CDR2 is SQIVND in the germline V gene (reference sequence).

The gene calls are TRBV19 and TRBJ2-3; 12 bases agree with TRBD2. Trimming took 6 bases from V and 4 from J; bases not matched to a gene: 8. Germline V gives CDR1 LNHDA, CDR2 SQIVND (reference sequence). This CDR3 has 16 amino acids. The CDR3 protein is CASSTRTSGVPDTQYF. CDR3 DNA sequence: TGTGCCAGTAGCACCCGGACTAGCGGGGTCCCAGATACGCAGTATTTT.

The gene calls are TRBV7-9 and TRBJ2-6; D possibly corresponds to TRBD1 (5 bases). The germline CDR1 and CDR2 sequences are SEHNR and FQNEAQ (reference sequence). CDR3 length equals 19 residues. The V and J ends lost 1 base and 2 bases respectively, with 18 bases between them. The CDR3 here is CASSLVAGLNTAGANVLTF. CDR3 coding DNA: TGTGCCAGCAGCTTAGTGGCAGGGCTGAATACCGCTGGGGCCAACGTCCTGACTTTC.

The chain joins TRBV18 to TRBJ2-2, with a possible D match to TRBD2 (6 bases). The CDR3 covers 14 residues. Trimming removed 10 bases from V and 6 bases from J, with 18 bases in between. Looked up from germline, CDR1 is KGHSH and CDR2 is LQKENI. The CDR3 here is CATTQYSGPGELFF. CDR3 nucleotide sequence: TGTGCCACCACCCAATACAGCGGGCCCGGGGAGCTGTTTTTT. Together with reference TRBV18 and TRBJ2-2, the CDR3 gives the full variable domain: NAGVMQNPRHLVRRRGQEARLRCSPMKGHSHVYWYRQLPEEGLKFMVYLQKENIIDESGMPKERFSAEFPKEGPSILRIQQVVRGDSAAYFCATTQYSGPGELFFGEGSRLTVL.

The chain uses TRBV27 and TRBJ1-2; 9 nucleotides match TRBD1. The trim removed 2 bases at V and 2 bases at J, leaving 6 bases unmatched. The CDR3 is 16 residues long. Germline CDR1 is MNHEY and CDR2 is SMNVEV (reference sequence). The CDR3 loop is CASSLGDRVSNYGYTF. In DNA form, the CDR3 reads TGTGCCAGCAGTTTAGGGGACAGGGTATCCAACTATGGCTACACCTTC.

This clone was seen only once. The chain combines TRBV7-9 with TRBJ2-1; D may be TRBD1 (5 bases). From germline, CDR1 is SEHNR and CDR2 FQNEAQ (reference sequence). CDR3 length: 13 amino acids. V was cut by 3 bases and J by 9 bases, with 12 bases left in between. The CDR3 region is CASSLNRFSEQFF. The CDR3 bases are TGTGCCAGCAGCTTGAACAGGTTTTCTGAGCAGTTCTTC.

V is TRBV18 and J is TRBJ2-5; 8 positions agree with TRBD1. The V gene end was trimmed by 4 bases and the J gene end by 4 bases; junction bases not matched to a gene: 5. Germline CDR1 is KGHSH and CDR2 is LQKENI. The CDR3 length is 14 residues. CDR3 region: CASSQPDRGETQYF. DNA for the CDR3: TGTGCCAGCTCACAGCCCGACAGGGGAGAGACCCAGTACTTC.

The gene calls are TRBV30 and TRBJ2-4, with TRBD1 matching 7 bases. The length of the CDR3 is 16 residues. Trimming took 2 bases from V and 1 from J; bases not matched to a gene: 8. Germline CDR1 GTSNPN, CDR2 SVGIG (reference sequence). The CDR3 sequence: CAWSLDRARAKNIQYF. The DNA for the CDR3 is TGTGCCTGGAGTCTCGACAGGGCACGGGCCAAAAACATTCAGTACTTC.

The chain carries TRBV7-2 and TRBJ1-1; the D is unclear. The V end lost 10 bases, the J end lost 3 bases, and 9 bases lay between the germline ends. The germline gives CDR1 SGHTA, CDR2 FQGNSA. The CDR3 totals 11 residues. The CDR3 region is CATGRHTEAFF. CDR3 nucleotide sequence: TGTGCCACCGGGAGGCACACTGAAGCTTTCTTT.

In regard to this clone: At one end, the junction sequence differs from germline, possibly due to a read error. The chain is built from TRBV7-7 and TRBJ2-5; a possible D gene is TRBD2 (5 bases). The V gene's germline CDR1 is SSHAT and CDR2 FNYEAQ (reference sequence). CDR3 length: 12 residues. CDR3 bases: TGTGCTAGCAGCTCAGAAAGCGGGACCCAGTACTTC. Translated, it gives CASSSESGTQYF. The whole variable domain, filled in from reference TRBV7-7 and TRBJ2-5, reads GAGVSQSPRYKVTKRGQDVTLRCDPISSHATLYWYQQALGQGPEFLTYFNYEAQPDKSGLPSDRFSAERPEGSISTLTIQRTEQRDSAMYRCASSSESGTQYFGPGTRLLVL.

The chain couples TRBV3-1 (or the pseudogene TRBV3-2) to TRBJ2-7; unclear D gene. Per the germline V gene, CDR1 is LGHDT and CDR2 is YNNKEL (reference sequence). The length of the CDR3 is 14 residues. V was clipped by 1 base and J by 3 bases, with 10 bases between them. The CDR3 DNA reads TGTGCCAGCAGCCAAGGCCAGAACCTCTACGAGCAGTACTTC. It is translated as CASSQGQNLYEQYF.

This sequence joins TRBV19 and TRBJ1-1; 7 nucleotides line up with TRBD1. Germline V gene data show CDR1 as LNHDA and CDR2 as SQIVND (reference sequence). The CDR3 totals 13 residues. The junction had 4 bases not matched to a gene; V was cut back by 5 bases and J by 4 bases. The CDR3 loop reads CASSPTGVTEAFF. The CDR3 DNA follows: TGTGCCAGTAGTCCAACAGGGGTCACTGAAGCTTTCTTT. The full variable domain, with the rest looked up from reference TRBV19 and TRBJ1-1, is DGGITQSPKYLFRKEGQNVTLSCEQNLNHDAMYWYRQDPGQGLRLIYYSQIVNDFQKGDIAEGYSVSREKKESFPLTVTSAQKNPTAFYLCASSPTGVTEAFFGQGTRLTVV.

This chain links TRBV5-4 with TRBJ1-2, with TRBD1 identical over 7 bases. Trimming at V came to 2 bases and at J to 6 bases, leaving 10 bases not matched to a gene. Germline CDR1 is SGHNT and CDR2 is YYREEE (reference sequence). This CDR3 is 15 amino acids long. CDR3 in amino acids: CASSLSLTGKNGYTF. The DNA of the CDR3 is TGTGCCAGCAGCTTAAGTCTGACAGGGAAGAATGGCTACACCTTC.

The chain carries TRBV27 and TRBJ2-5; perhaps TRBD1 as D (6 bases). CDR1 is MNHEY, CDR2 SMNVEV, per germline (reference sequence). V shed 2 bases and J shed 5 bases, with 21 bases lying between them. CDR3 length: 17 residues. The DNA of the CDR3 is TGTGCCAGCAGTTTAGTAAAGGGGACACGAGGGGTGGAGACCCAGTACTTC. Translation: CASSLVKGTRGVETQYF.

The chain has TRBV7-2 and TRBJ2-3; TRBD2 matches 13 bases. CDR3 length equals 16 residues. With V trimmed by 5 bases and J by 0 bases, 2 bases remained unmatched. Germline CDR1 SGHTA, CDR2 FQGNSA. The DNA for the CDR3 is TGTGCCAGCAGCACGGGACTAGCGGGAAGCACAGATACGCAGTATTTT. Protein product: CASSTGLAGSTDTQYF.

The chain carries TRBV10-2 and TRBJ2-2; weak D call: TRBD2 (7 bases). CDR3 length: 15 residues. Trimming took 3 bases from V and 5 from J, leaving 13 bases between them. CDR1 is WSHSY, CDR2 SAAADI, per germline. As DNA, the CDR3 is TGCGCCAGCAGTGAAGCGGGGACATGGACCGGGGAGCTGTTTTTT. Its translation: CASSEAGTWTGELFF.

This clone was detected only once. V and J are TRBV18 and TRBJ1-1; no clear D. Germline assignment: CDR1 KGHSH and CDR2 LQKENI. CDR3 length equals 17 residues. Trimming removed 0 bases from V and 0 bases from J, with 14 bases in between. CDR3 bases: TGTGCCAGCTCACCACCCCAGGCCCGAGCCATGAACACTGAAGCTTTCTTT. It encodes CASSPPQARAMNTEAFF. Combining the CDR3 with reference TRBV18 and TRBJ1-1 gives the whole variable domain NAGVMQNPRHLVRRRGQEARLRCSPMKGHSHVYWYRQLPEEGLKFMVYLQKENIIDESGMPKERFSAEFPKEGPSILRIQQVVRGDSAAYFCASSPPQARAMNTEAFFGQGTRLTVV.

V usage is TRBV12-3 or TRBV12-4 and J usage is TRBJ1-2, with unresolved D. The CDR3 consists of 13 residues. Trimming shortened V by 6 bases and J by 4 bases, and 12 bases separated the two germline ends. The DNA for the CDR3 is TGTGCCAGCAGCCGGACTCCCATCTATGGCTACACCTTC. This gives the protein CASSRTPIYGYTF.

The chain recombines TRBV27 with TRBJ1-2; the D gene is possibly TRBD1 (6 bases). Germline loops: CDR1 MNHEY, CDR2 SMNVEV (reference sequence). This CDR3 contains 15 residues. Between the trimmed V and J ends, which lost 5 bases and 0 bases, there was a span of 13 bases. CDR3 amino acids: CASSPRQETNYGYTF. For the CDR3, the DNA is TGTGCCAGCAGTCCCCGACAGGAAACTAACTATGGCTACACCTTC.

This clone was detected only once. The chain employs TRBV6-5 and TRBJ2-1, with TRBD1 matching 8 bases. Trimming at V came to 5 bases and at J to 4 bases, leaving 7 bases not matched to a gene. Per the germline V gene, CDR1 is MNHEY and CDR2 is SVGAGI. The CDR3 totals 15 residues. CDR3 loop: CASSPGTGNYNEQFF. The CDR3 coding sequence is TGTGCCAGCAGTCCCGGGACAGGAAATTACAATGAGCAGTTCTTC.

The chain employs TRBV7-9 and TRBJ1-2; D perhaps matches TRBD1 (6 bases). The CDR3 runs to 15 residues. The V gene lost 2 bases and the J gene lost 5 bases, with 15 bases spanning the gap. Germline V gives CDR1 SEHNR, CDR2 FQNEAQ (reference sequence). The chain's CDR3 is CASSLPIQGWYGYTF. The CDR3 coding sequence is TGTGCCAGCAGCTTACCGATACAGGGCTGGTATGGCTACACCTTC.

This clone showed up just a few times. The genes are TRBV9 and TRBJ2-1; a possible D gene is TRBD1 (6 bases). V dropped 0 bases and J dropped 4 bases, with 14 bases sitting between them. Germline loops: CDR1 SGDLS, CDR2 YYNGEE. The CDR3 contains 16 residues. For the CDR3, the DNA is TGTGCCAGCAGCGTAGACCCAGGACAGCATTACAATGAGCAGTTCTTC. It yields the protein CASSVDPGQHYNEQFF.

This chain joins TRBV9 and TRBJ1-4; D gene ambiguous. CDR3 length: 14 amino acids. Germline lookup yields CDR1 SGDLS and CDR2 YYNGEE. Trimming pared 0 bases from V and 7 bases from J, leaving 10 bases between. The CDR3 sequence is CASSVGPGVEKLFF. For the CDR3, the DNA is TGTGCCAGCAGCGTAGGTCCCGGGGTTGAAAAACTGTTTTTT. Based on the CDR3 plus reference TRBV9 and TRBJ1-4, the full variable domain is DSGVTQTPKHLITATGQRVTLRCSPRSGDLSVYWYQQSLDQGLQFLIQYYNGEERAKGNILERFSAQQFPDLHSELNLSSLELGDSALYFCASSVGPGVEKLFFGSGTQLSVL.

J is TRBJ2-5 and V is TRBV15; 10 bases are shared with TRBD1. V lost 5 bases to trimming and J lost 3 bases; unmatched junction nucleotides: 6. Germline lookup yields CDR1 LNHNV and CDR2 YYDKDF (reference sequence). The CDR3 consists of 15 residues. In nucleotides, the CDR3 is TGTGCCACCAGCTTACGGACAGGGGGTAAAGAGACCCAGTACTTC. It is translated as CATSLRTGGKETQYF. The full variable domain, in which reference TRBV15 and TRBJ2-5 provide the parts outside the CDR3, is DAMVIQNPRYQVTQFGKPVTLSCSQTLNHNVMYWYQQKSSQAPKLLFHYYDKDFNNEADTPDNFQSRRPNTSFCFLDIRSPGLGDTAMYLCATSLRTGGKETQYFGPGTRLLVL.

The CDR3 sequence: CASRNWEAQYF. The CDR3, as DNA: TGTGCCAGCAGGAACTGGGAGGCGCAGTATTTT. V usage is TRBV3-1 (or the pseudogene TRBV3-2) and J usage is TRBJ2-3; weak D call: TRBD2 (6 bases). This CDR3 is built from 11 residues. V was clipped by 6 bases and J by 10 bases, with 11 bases between them. CDR1 and CDR2 from the germline V gene are LGHDT and YNNKEL (reference sequence).

The table lists this clone with a few counts. The genes are TRBV3-1 (or the pseudogene TRBV3-2) and TRBJ1-3; 9 bases are a match to TRBD1. The V gene end was trimmed by 3 bases and the J gene end by 3 bases; junction bases not matched to a gene: 12. The CDR3 totals 18 residues. From germline, CDR1 is LGHDT and CDR2 YNNKEL (reference sequence). The CDR3: CASSHLTGGAFGGNTIYF. In DNA form, the CDR3 reads TGTGCCAGCAGCCACCTGACAGGGGGAGCGTTCGGTGGAAACACCATATATTTT.